Following are 26 T cell receptor beta chains from one sample sequenced in a study of T cell repertoires in cytomegalovirus infection. A single record per CDR3 protein comes from TCRdb applying MiXCR to the reads. The data show 510,000 or so distinct CDR3 sequences, roughly 29% seen once. The sample consisted of PBMCs. These TCRs come from a human donor in good health (CMV status not recorded). Some clones in this sample may be carry-over from other donors' samples.

In its sample, this clonotype was seen a few times. The V and J genes are TRBV6-2 or TRBV6-3 and TRBJ1-5, with D possibly matching TRBD1 (5 bases). This CDR3 region has 18 residues. V was cut by 4 bases and J by 3 bases, with 22 bases left in between. The germline V gene encodes CDR1 MNHEY and CDR2 SVGEGT. The CDR3 coding sequence is TGTGCCAGCAGTTCACCCCCTCACACCCAGGGCATCAATCAGCCCCAGCATTTT. The encoded protein is CASSSPPHTQGINQPQHF.

This clonotype was counted only a few times. The V gene is TRBV6-2 or TRBV6-3, the J gene TRBJ2-7, with 9 bases aligning to TRBD2. V lost 4 bases, J lost 8 bases, and 12 bases stayed unmatched. The CDR3 has 15 amino acids. CDR1 is MNHEY, CDR2 SVGEGT, per germline. The CDR3 DNA follows: TGTGCCAGCAGTTTAGGGCAAGCGGGAGGAACAAAGCAGTACTTC. Protein: CASSLGQAGGTKQYF.

This clonotype appeared a few times. V and J are TRBV28 and TRBJ1-4, with D possibly being TRBD1 (5 bases). Trimming stripped 1 base from V and 2 bases from J, with 17 bases between. The CDR3 extends over 18 amino acids. Germline assignment: CDR1 MDHEN and CDR2 SYDVKM. This CDR3 is CASSLSGAGPWTNEKLFF. For the CDR3, the DNA is TGTGCCAGCAGTTTATCTGGGGCAGGGCCTTGGACTAATGAAAAACTGTTTTTT.

This chain uses TRBV7-2 with TRBJ2-7; 13 bases agree with TRBD2. This CDR3 comprises 18 residues. J was trimmed by 3 bases and V by 0 bases; bases with no gene match: 8. Per the germline V gene, CDR1 is SGHTA and CDR2 is FQGNSA. CDR3: CASSLATGTSGAYYEQYF. Here the CDR3 DNA reads TGTGCCAGCAGCTTAGCTACCGGGACTAGCGGGGCTTACTACGAGCAGTACTTC.

The chain uses TRBV19 and TRBJ2-1; 14 bases agree with TRBD2. The CDR3 spans 15 residues. CDR1 and CDR2 from the germline V gene are LNHDA and SQIVND (reference sequence). With 4 bases clipped from V and 6 bases from J, the junction kept 2 bases outside the gene matches. The CDR3 bases are TGTGCCAGTAGTACGACTAGCGGGAGGGCCAATGAGCAGTTCTTC. It encodes CASSTTSGRANEQFF. Looking up the rest from reference TRBV19 and TRBJ2-1 gives the full variable domain: DGGITQSPKYLFRKEGQNVTLSCEQNLNHDAMYWYRQDPGQGLRLIYYSQIVNDFQKGDIAEGYSVSREKKESFPLTVTSAQKNPTAFYLCASSTTSGRANEQFFGPGTRLTVL.

This clonotype occurred many times. This chain connects TRBV7-2 to TRBJ2-1; no reliable D call. V gave up 5 bases and J gave up 9 bases, with 8 bases separating them. This CDR3 is built from 11 residues. Germline lookup yields CDR1 SGHTA and CDR2 FQGNSA. The CDR3 sequence is CASSARFEQFF. The CDR3, as DNA: TGTGCCAGCAGCGCCCGATTTGAGCAGTTCTTC.

The genes are TRBV7-6 and TRBJ2-7; no clear D. This CDR3 spans 13 amino acids. The V end lost 2 bases, the J end lost 2 bases, and 7 bases lay between the germline ends. The germline V gene encodes CDR1 SGHVS and CDR2 FNYEAQ. The CDR3 protein is CASSLHGAYEQYF. The CDR3 DNA reads as TGTGCCAGCAGCTTACACGGAGCCTACGAGCAGTACTTC.

The chain joins TRBV27 to TRBJ2-7; D is perhaps TRBD2 (6 bases). The germline V and J ends were trimmed by 8 bases and 5 bases, with 10 bases remaining between them. Germline loops: CDR1 MNHEY, CDR2 SMNVEV (reference sequence). The CDR3 length is 11 residues. The CDR3 here is CASSEGNEQYF. The CDR3 nucleotides are TGTGCCAGCTCGGAGGGGAACGAGCAGTACTTC.

The chain employs TRBV7-6 and TRBJ1-6; D gene unclear. The V end was cut by 1 base, the J end by 7 bases, with 5 bases between. The CDR3 sequence is 13 residues long. CDR1 and CDR2 (germline): SGHVS, FNYEAQ. The CDR3 region is CASSLEVNSPLHF. The CDR3, as DNA: TGTGCCAGCAGCTTAGAAGTAAATTCACCCCTCCACTTT.

This clonotype was seen only once. The gene calls are TRBV11-1 and TRBJ2-6; D is unclear. Germline V gives CDR1 SGHAT, CDR2 FQDESV (reference sequence). With 1 base removed from V and 2 bases from J, the gap between germline ends came to 6 bases. The CDR3 contains 15 residues. The CDR3 loop is CASSLVVAGANVLTF. CDR3 in DNA: TGTGCCAGCAGCTTAGTAGTAGCTGGGGCCAACGTCCTGACTTTC.

This clonotype has a count of ten or more. The chain links TRBV7-8 to TRBJ1-1; D unresolved. The CDR3 sequence is 17 residues long. V gave up 5 bases and J gave up 0 bases, with 19 bases separating them. CDR1 and CDR2 from the germline V gene are SGHVS and FQNEAQ. For the CDR3, the DNA is TGTGCCAGCAGCACAAGGGTTAGGAGTCTCTTGAACACTGAAGCTTTCTTT. This translates into CASSTRVRSLLNTEAFF. The complete variable domain, with remaining parts taken from reference TRBV7-8 and TRBJ1-1, reads GAGVSQSPRYKVAKRGQDVALRCDPISGHVSLFWYQQALGQGPEFLTYFQNEAQLDKSGLPSDRFFAERPEGSVSTLKIQRTQQEDSAVYLCASSTRVRSLLNTEAFFGQGTRLTVV.

The rearrangement joins TRBV15 to TRBJ2-7; 7 bases align to TRBD2. Germline V CDR1 and CDR2: LNHNV, YYDKDF (reference sequence). This CDR3 is built from 14 residues. The V segment lost 8 bases and the J segment 0 bases; nucleotides outside the gene matches: 7. The CDR3 loop reads CATSERGSSYEQYV. Written as DNA, the CDR3 is TGTGCCACCTCGGAGCGGGGAAGCTCCTACGAGCAGTACGTC.

This clonotype was detected a few times. For the CDR3, the DNA is TGTGCCAGCAGCTTGCCTACTAGCGGGCCCCCCGAGACCCAGTACTTC. It yields the protein CASSLPTSGPPETQYF. The chain couples TRBV5-4 to TRBJ2-5, with 9 bases that match TRBD2. The germline CDR1 and CDR2 sequences are SGHNT and YYREEE (reference sequence). This CDR3 has 16 amino acids. J was trimmed by 5 bases and V by 1 base; bases with no gene match: 9.

The V and J genes are TRBV12-3 or TRBV12-4 and TRBJ2-1; 7 bases are a match to TRBD2. Unmatched junction bases numbered 5, after V lost 1 base and J lost 5 bases. The CDR3 runs to 15 residues. The CDR3 DNA sequence: TGTGCCAGCAGTTTAGTGGCTAGCGGACACAATGAGCAGTTCTTC. Amino acid sequence: CASSLVASGHNEQFF.

The V call is TRBV11-3, the J call TRBJ2-7; a weak D match, TRBD2 (8 bases). This CDR3 comprises 14 residues. Trimming removed 5 bases from V and 7 bases from J, with 18 bases in between. From germline, CDR1 is SGHNT and CDR2 YENEEA. The CDR3 here is CASSPREGAREQYV. The CDR3 DNA is TGTGCCAGCAGCCCCCGGGAGGGGGCGCGGGAGCAGTACGTC.

V gene TRBV7-9 combines with J gene TRBJ2-3; perhaps TRBD2 as D (5 bases). V was shortened by 0 bases and J by 5 bases, with 12 bases between the two germline ends. This CDR3 comprises 15 residues. The germline V gene has CDR1 SEHNR and CDR2 FQNEAQ (reference sequence). The CDR3 coding sequence is TGTGCCAGCAGCTTAGCCGGAGGAGTTCTAGATACGCAGTATTTT. It encodes CASSLAGGVLDTQYF.

The rearrangement joins TRBV19 to TRBJ2-1; 12 nucleotides line up with TRBD2. CDR3 size: 21 residues. Germline trimming cut 1 base from V and 7 bases from J; bases unmatched to any gene: 20. The V gene's germline CDR1 is LNHDA and CDR2 SQIVND (reference sequence). In DNA, the CDR3 is TGTGCCAGTAGTATAGCCCGAAGAGCTAGCGGGAGGGCCCTGACATGGAATGAGCAGTTCTTC. Translating it yields CASSIARRASGRALTWNEQFF. Full variable domain (outside the CDR3, taken from reference TRBV19 and TRBJ2-1): DGGITQSPKYLFRKEGQNVTLSCEQNLNHDAMYWYRQDPGQGLRLIYYSQIVNDFQKGDIAEGYSVSREKKESFPLTVTSAQKNPTAFYLCASSIARRASGRALTWNEQFFGPGTRLTVL.

Here the CDR3 reads CATSRFDTGSGANVLTF. CDR3 coding DNA: TGTGCCACCAGCAGATTTGATACAGGGTCTGGGGCCAACGTCCTGACTTTC. The chain is built from TRBV15 and TRBJ2-6, with D possibly being TRBD1 (6 bases). CDR3 length equals 17 residues. V was clipped by 2 bases and J by 1 base, with 12 bases between them. Germline CDR1 and CDR2: LNHNV and YYDKDF (reference sequence).

The V call is TRBV15, the J call TRBJ1-5; 8 nucleotides line up with TRBD1. From germline, CDR1 is LNHNV and CDR2 YYDKDF (reference sequence). The CDR3 is made up of 21 amino acids. V dropped 0 bases and J dropped 0; count of bases not matched to a gene: 16. The CDR3 bases are TGTGCCACCAGCAGAGATCTAGGAATGCCCGGGACAGGATTTAGCAATCAGCCCCAGCATTTT. It codes for CATSRDLGMPGTGFSNQPQHF.

This clonotype was detected a few times. The chain employs TRBV5-6 and TRBJ2-3, with D possibly matching TRBD2 (5 bases). CDR1 and CDR2 (germline): SGHDT, YYEEEE. CDR3 size: 15 residues. Trimming cost V 0 bases and J 1 base, with 9 bases left between them. DNA of the CDR3: TGTGCCAGCAGCTTGGTGGACTTTGGCACAGATACGCAGTATTTT. This codes for CASSLVDFGTDTQYF.

The chain combines TRBV28 with TRBJ1-5; D possibly corresponds to TRBD1 (6 bases). The CDR3 has 14 residues. V lost 5 bases and J lost 10, with 18 bases in between. Germline CDR1 reads MDHEN; CDR2 reads SYDVKM. The chain's CDR3 is CASSADRRSSPQHF. The CDR3 bases are TGTGCCAGCAGTGCGGACAGAAGGTCTAGTCCCCAGCATTTT.

The V and J genes are TRBV19 and TRBJ2-7; TRBD1 or TRBD2 may be the D gene (6 bases each). With 5 bases removed from V and 2 bases from J, the gap between germline ends came to 16 bases. Germline CDR1 and CDR2: LNHDA and SQIVND (reference sequence). The CDR3 length is 15 residues. This chain's CDR3 is CASSPRTGGAYEQYV. CDR3 bases: TGTGCCAGTAGTCCAAGAACCGGGGGCGCCTACGAGCAGTACGTC.

This clonotype was found once. This chain links TRBV19 with TRBJ2-7; 8 nucleotides line up with TRBD1. CDR3 length: 18 residues. CDR1 is LNHDA, CDR2 SQIVND, per germline (reference sequence). Trimming cost V 2 bases and J 2 bases; bases outside gene matches: 14. Here the CDR3 reads CASSIPKDRAKLTYEQYV. In DNA, the CDR3 is TGTGCCAGTAGTATACCGAAGGACAGGGCCAAACTCACCTACGAGCAGTACGTC.

The J gene is TRBJ2-5, the V gene TRBV10-3, with 7 bases identical to TRBD1. V was pared by 4 bases and J by 3 bases, with 8 bases of the junction left unmatched. The CDR3 has 15 residues. Germline V gene lookup returns CDR1 ENHRY and CDR2 SYGVKD. This chain's CDR3 is CAISVGRGIEETQYF. CDR3 DNA sequence: TGTGCCATCAGTGTCGGCAGGGGGATCGAAGAGACCCAGTACTTC.

This clonotype was observed a few times. This chain links TRBV25-1 with TRBJ2-5, with 12 bases lining up with TRBD1. CDR3 length equals 16 residues. Germline values: CDR1 MGHDK, CDR2 SYGVNS. The V segment lost 1 base and the J segment 1 base; nucleotides outside the gene matches: 1. As DNA, the CDR3 is TGTGCCAGCAGTGAATTGGGACAGGGGGCCCAAGAGACCCAGTACTTC. Residues: CASSELGQGAQETQYF.

This clonotype was observed a handful of times. This rearrangement joins TRBV7-9 to TRBJ1-1; TRBD1 agrees at 8 bases. V was clipped by 5 bases and J by 8 bases; unmatched bases: 4. Germline-derived CDR1 and CDR2 are SEHNR and FQNEAQ (reference sequence). The CDR3 loop spans 12 amino acids. This CDR3 is CASSEGDREAFF. CDR3 coding DNA: TGTGCCAGCAGCGAAGGGGACAGGGAAGCTTTCTTT.